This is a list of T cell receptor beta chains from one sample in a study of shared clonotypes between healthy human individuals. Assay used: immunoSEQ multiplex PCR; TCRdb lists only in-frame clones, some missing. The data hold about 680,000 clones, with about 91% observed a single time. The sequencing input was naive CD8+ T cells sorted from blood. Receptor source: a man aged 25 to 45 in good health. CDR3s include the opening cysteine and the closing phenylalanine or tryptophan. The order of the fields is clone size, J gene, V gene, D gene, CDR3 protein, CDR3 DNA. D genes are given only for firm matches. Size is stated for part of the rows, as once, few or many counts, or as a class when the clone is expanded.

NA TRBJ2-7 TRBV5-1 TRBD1 CASSPGTGVYEQYF TGCGCCAGCAGCCCGGGGACAGGGGTCTACGAGCAGTACTTC
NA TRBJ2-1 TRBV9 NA CASSDLAQGEQFF TGTGCCAGCAGCGATCTAGCGCAGGGGGAGCAGTTCTTC
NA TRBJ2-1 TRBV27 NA CASSLSWNNEQFF TGTGCCAGCAGTTTATCTTGGAACAATGAGCAGTTCTTC
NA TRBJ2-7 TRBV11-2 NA CASSPRLGEQYF TGTGCCAGCAGCCCTAGACTTGGCGAGCAGTACTTC
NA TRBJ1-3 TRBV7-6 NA CASAQGLSGNTIYF TGTGCAAGTGCCCAGGGCCTCTCTGGAAACACCATATATTTT
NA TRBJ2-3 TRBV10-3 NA CAINPGSVYTDTQYF TGTGCCATCAATCCGGGGTCCGTATACACAGATACGCAGTATTTT
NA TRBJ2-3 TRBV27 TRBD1 CASSFRDRGLVGTDTQYF TGTGCCAGCAGTTTCCGGGACAGGGGGCTGGTCGGCACAGATACGCAGTATTTT
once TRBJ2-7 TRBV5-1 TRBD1 CASSLPGQGGYEQYF TGCGCCAGCAGCTTGCCAGGACAGGGTGGGTACGAGCAGTACTTC
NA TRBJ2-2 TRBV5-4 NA CASSLGGHGYIGTGELFF TGTGCCAGCAGCTTGGGGGGCCACGGGTATATAGGGACCGGGGAGCTGTTTTTT
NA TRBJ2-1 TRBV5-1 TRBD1 CASSLMGQNSYNEQFF TGCGCCAGCAGCTTGATGGGACAGAATTCCTACAATGAGCAGTTCTTC
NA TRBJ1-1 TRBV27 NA CASSFLVTGGRNTEAFF TGTGCCAGCAGTTTTTTAGTTACAGGCGGGCGTAACACTGAAGCTTTCTTT
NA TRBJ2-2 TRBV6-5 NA CASTSGTYTGELFF TGTGCCAGCACGTCCGGGACGTACACCGGGGAGCTGTTTTTT
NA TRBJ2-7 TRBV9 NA CASSGGTTESYEQYF TGTGCCAGCAGCGGGGGGACAACTGAATCCTACGAGCAGTACTTC
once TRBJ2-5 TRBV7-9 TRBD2 CASSFSGTLQETQYF TGTGCCAGCAGCTTTAGCGGGACCCTGCAAGAGACCCAGTACTTC
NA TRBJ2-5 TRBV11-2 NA CASSHGTDFTQYF TGTGCCAGCAGCCACGGGACTGACTTTACCCAGTACTTC